The 20 T cell receptor beta chains below were found in one sample sequenced in a study of blood T cell repertoires in COVID-19. The protocol was immunoSEQ multiplex PCR, while the TCRdb copy is restricted to in-frame clones and leaves out a portion. This sample has 250,000 or so clones, with about 85% found just once. The specimen sequenced was peripheral blood. Every receptor here comes from a man aged 25 to 40 who had recovered from COVID-19.

The V and J genes are TRBV6-5 and TRBJ1-6, with D perhaps TRBD1 (5 bases). Per germline, CDR1 MNHEY and CDR2 SVGAGI. This CDR3 has 12 amino acids. V was trimmed by 4 bases and J by 14 bases, leaving 12 bases between them. CDR3 amino acids: CASSLDTRSLHF. In nucleotides, the CDR3 is TGTGCCAGCAGTTTGGACACCAGGTCCCTCCACTTT.

V usage is TRBV11-2 and J usage is TRBJ2-6; D is undetermined. Per the germline V gene, CDR1 is SGHAT and CDR2 is FQNNGV. The CDR3 runs 15 residues. Trimming pared 7 bases from V and 5 bases from J, leaving 15 bases between. In DNA form, the CDR3 reads TGTGCCAGCAAGCCGCGATTCGCTTGGGCCAACGTCCTGACTTTC. This codes for CASKPRFAWANVLTF.

This clone was seen more than once but under ten times. The chain has TRBV6-5 and TRBJ1-1; 7 nucleotides align to TRBD1. V trimming: 6 bases; J trimming: 4 bases; junction bases outside the gene matches: 11. Germline V gene sequence: CDR1 MNHEY, CDR2 SVGAGI. The CDR3 is 15 amino acids. The CDR3 region has the DNA TGTGCCAGCAGAATTACACAGGGGTTGGGCACTGAAGCTTTCTTT. This codes for CASRITQGLGTEAFF.

The chain carries TRBV5-4 and TRBJ2-5, with D tentatively TRBD2 (6 bases). V lost 3 bases and J 4 bases, leaving 10 bases between the germline ends. The CDR3 runs to 13 residues. Germline CDR1 and CDR2: SGHNT and YYREEE (reference sequence). CDR3 nucleotide sequence: TGTGCCAGCAGCTCGACTAGTCCAGAGACCCAGTACTTC. Amino acid sequence: CASSSTSPETQYF.

This clone was seen a few times. The J gene is TRBJ2-2, the V gene TRBV24-1, with 8 bases that match TRBD2. The CDR3 is made up of 18 amino acids. Germline assignment: CDR1 KGHDR and CDR2 SFDVKD. The J segment lost 2 bases and the V segment lost 0 bases, leaving 7 bases of the junction unmatched. This chain's CDR3 is CATSDLPERGYNTGELFF. CDR3 nucleotide sequence: TGTGCCACCAGTGATTTGCCCGAGCGGGGGTATAACACCGGGGAGCTGTTTTTT.

The rearrangement joins TRBV20-1 to TRBJ1-1, with TRBD1 as a possible D gene (5 bases). The CDR3 runs 11 residues. Trimming took off 3 bases at V and 3 bases at J, with 5 bases between the two ends. CDR1 is DFQATT, CDR2 SNEGSKA, per germline (reference sequence). The CDR3 region is CSASRDTEAFF. CDR3 nucleotide sequence: TGCAGTGCTAGCAGGGACACTGAAGCTTTCTTT.

The rearrangement uses TRBV7-3 and TRBJ2-1; 13 bases map to TRBD2. The CDR3 extends over 15 amino acids. Germline-derived CDR1 and CDR2 are SGHTA and FQGTGA. The J segment lost 6 bases and the V segment lost 5 bases, leaving 4 bases of the junction unmatched. The chain's CDR3 is CASSDRLAGGNEQFF. In nucleotides, the CDR3 is TGTGCCAGCAGCGACCGACTAGCGGGAGGCAATGAGCAGTTCTTC.

The V call is TRBV7-8, the J call TRBJ1-5, with a weak D call TRBD1 (5 bases). This CDR3 contains 16 residues. Germline CDR1 reads SGHVS; CDR2 reads FQNEAQ. V was shortened by 2 bases and J by 7 bases, with 18 bases between the two germline ends. Here the CDR3 reads CASSLKSFFRGQPQHF. In nucleotides, the CDR3 is TGTGCCAGCAGCTTAAAATCTTTTTTTAGGGGCCAGCCCCAGCATTTT.

The chain employs TRBV6-5 and TRBJ2-3; 7 bases match TRBD1. Germline values: CDR1 MNHEY, CDR2 SVGAGI. V lost 10 bases to trimming and J lost 4 bases; unmatched junction nucleotides: 11. The CDR3 sequence is 14 residues long. CDR3 sequence: CATITGDRPDTQYF. Written as DNA, the CDR3 is TGTGCCACCATCACAGGGGATCGACCAGATACGCAGTATTTT.

CDR3 residues: CASSNRGLGYTF. The CDR3 nucleotides are TGTGCCAGCAGCAACAGGGGGCTTGGCTACACCTTC. The V call is TRBV14, the J call TRBJ1-2, with TRBD1 matching over 9 bases. Germline-derived CDR1 and CDR2 are SGHDN and FVKESK. The CDR3 sequence is 12 residues long. V trimming: 5 bases; J trimming: 7 bases; junction bases outside the gene matches: 2.

The chain recombines TRBV19 with TRBJ1-5, with 7 nucleotides matching TRBD1. This CDR3 contains 13 residues. Germline loops: CDR1 LNHDA, CDR2 SQIVND (reference sequence). V dropped 9 bases and J dropped 7; count of bases not matched to a gene: 9. DNA of the CDR3: TGTGCCAGCTCAGGGCAACAGGGGCAGCCCCAGCATTTT. Translating gives CASSGQQGQPQHF.

The V gene is TRBV5-1, the J gene TRBJ2-3; TRBD1 agrees at 8 bases. Unmatched junction bases numbered 4, after V lost 0 bases and J lost 1 base. The CDR3 has 16 residues. Germline V gene sequence: CDR1 SGHRS, CDR2 YFSETQ. Here the CDR3 reads CASSLVAGGRTDTQYF. The CDR3 bases are TGCGCCAGCAGCTTGGTGGCAGGGGGCCGCACAGATACGCAGTATTTT.

The chain links TRBV19 to TRBJ1-2; D not resolved. The length of the CDR3 is 14 residues. Germline assignment: CDR1 LNHDA and CDR2 SQIVND (reference sequence). Trimming removed 7 bases from V and 8 bases from J, with 20 bases in between. The CDR3 nucleotides are TGTGCCAGTACCCGCCCCCGGGGTCCGGAAGGCTACACCTTC. It is translated as CASTRPRGPEGYTF.

The chain employs TRBV6-5 and TRBJ2-5, with 9 bases lining up with TRBD1. CDR3 length: 14 residues. Germline V gene lookup returns CDR1 MNHEY and CDR2 SVGAGI. V dropped 4 bases and J dropped 5; count of bases not matched to a gene: 5. Here the CDR3 reads CASSLGQGKETQYF. CDR3 in DNA: TGTGCCAGCAGTTTGGGACAGGGCAAGGAGACCCAGTACTTC.

V is TRBV10-1 and J is TRBJ1-1, with D uncertain. The CDR3 sequence is 14 residues long. The germline V and J ends were trimmed by 5 bases and 1 base, with 11 bases remaining between them. Germline CDR1 WNHNN, CDR2 SYGVQD (reference sequence). This chain's CDR3 is CASSSIGENTEAFF. The CDR3 DNA sequence: TGCGCCAGCAGTTCGATAGGAGAGAACACTGAAGCTTTCTTT.

The J gene is TRBJ2-7, the V gene TRBV29-1; 7 bases are a match to TRBD1. Germline trimming cut 6 bases from V and 2 bases from J; bases unmatched to any gene: 7. This CDR3 comprises 13 residues. Germline loops: CDR1 SQVTM, CDR2 ANQGSEA. CDR3 sequence (DNA): TGCAGCGTGAACAGGGGACCCCCCTACGAGCAGTACTTC. It translates to CSVNRGPPYEQYF.

This clone was seen once. The chain links TRBV4-1 to TRBJ1-2, with D perhaps matching TRBD1 (6 bases). The V end lost 1 base, the J end lost 4 bases, and 16 bases lay between the germline ends. The germline V gene has CDR1 MGHRA and CDR2 YSYEKL. This CDR3 is built from 16 residues. CDR3 nucleotides: TGCGCCAGCAGCCAAGGTTCGTTGGGGGCTGTCTATGGCTACACCTTC. This sequence encodes CASSQGSLGAVYGYTF.

The chain uses TRBV15 and TRBJ2-7, with TRBD1 as a possible D gene (6 bases). CDR3 length: 15 amino acids. V lost 5 bases, J lost 3 bases, and 17 bases lay in between. Germline loops: CDR1 LNHNV, CDR2 YYDKDF (reference sequence). The CDR3 DNA is TGTGCCACCAGCGTACACAGGGAATCCCTCTACGAGCAGTACGTC. Protein sequence: CATSVHRESLYEQYV.

The chain employs TRBV7-2 and TRBJ2-3; possibly TRBD1 for D (6 bases). Germline CDR1 SGHTA, CDR2 FQGNSA. The CDR3 length is 16 residues. V was cut by 5 bases and J by 1 base, with 16 bases left in between. The DNA of the CDR3 is TGTGCCAGCAGCCCGCAAGGGGGATACGGCACAGATACGCAGTATTTT. Translated, it gives CASSPQGGYGTDTQYF.

This clone came up a few times. The chain uses TRBV18 and TRBJ2-2; no clear D. The CDR3 contains 14 residues. V lost 3 bases and J 1 base, leaving 6 bases between the germline ends. Germline V gene lookup returns CDR1 KGHSH and CDR2 LQKENI. The CDR3 spells CASSPGQNTGELFF. CDR3 bases: TGTGCCAGCTCACCTGGGCAGAACACCGGGGAGCTGTTTTTT.